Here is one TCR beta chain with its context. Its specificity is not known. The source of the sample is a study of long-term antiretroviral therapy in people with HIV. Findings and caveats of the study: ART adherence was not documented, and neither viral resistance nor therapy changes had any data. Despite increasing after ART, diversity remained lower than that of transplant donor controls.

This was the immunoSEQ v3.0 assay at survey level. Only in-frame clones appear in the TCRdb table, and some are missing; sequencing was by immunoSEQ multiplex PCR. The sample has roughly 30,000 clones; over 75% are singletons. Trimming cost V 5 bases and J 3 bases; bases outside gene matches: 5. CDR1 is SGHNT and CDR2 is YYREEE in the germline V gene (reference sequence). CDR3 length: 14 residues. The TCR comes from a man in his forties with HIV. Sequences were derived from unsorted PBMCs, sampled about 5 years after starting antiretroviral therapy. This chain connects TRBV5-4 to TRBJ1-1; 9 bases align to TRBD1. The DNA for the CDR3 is TGTGCCAGCAGACCACAGGGGGCTTACACTGAAGCTTTCTTT. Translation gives CASRPQGAYTEAFF.